The clone carrying this T cell receptor (beta chain) rates as medium-sized. The antigen is unknown. The entry originates in a study of T cells in localized non-small cell lung cancer. The assay was immunoSEQ multiplex PCR, and TCRdb's table has in-frame clones only and misses some. Of more than 2,000 clones in the sample, about 35% were seen once. The CDR3 loop spans 15 amino acids. V dropped 6 bases and J dropped 4 bases, with 16 bases sitting between them. Germline V gene sequence: CDR1 SGHNT, CDR2 YENEEA. Overall study findings and caveats: Without multi-region sequencing, intratumor heterogeneity could not be excluded. Of the top 100 tumor clones, median about 53 were in adjacent lung, 25 to 30 among its top 100. Compared with tumor, uninvolved adjacent lung displayed greater T cell clonality, ranking highest overall. Elevated circulating T cell density in blood was associated with longer overall survival.

The V gene is TRBV11-3, the J gene TRBJ1-3, with D perhaps TRBD1 (6 bases). The clonotype comes from a female donor older than 55 with stage I lung adenocarcinoma. This specimen consisted of lung tumor tissue, obtained before any cancer treatment. The CDR3 loop is CASRGPGEDGNTIYF. The CDR3 DNA follows: TGTGCCAGCAGAGGGCCAGGGGAAGACGGAAACACCATATATTTT.